This TCR beta chain was captured in a study of blood T cell repertoires in COVID-19. Whole-study context: The samples span acute and convalescent COVID-19 from the United States, Italy and Spain. Sample material is recorded as cDNA or gDNA derived from T cells, B-cell-depleted T cells, or PBMCs.

Clones were sequenced by immunoSEQ multiplex PCR, and TCRdb holds only the in-frame ones, with some missing. Of 140,000 or so clones in the sample, 60% to 80% were seen once. This CDR3 is 15 amino acids long. V was cut by 3 bases and J by 3 bases, with 11 bases left in between. Germline V CDR1 and CDR2: SEHNR, FQNEAQ (reference sequence). Material for sequencing was peripheral blood. The rearrangement uses TRBV7-9 and TRBJ2-2; TRBD1 is a possible D gene (6 bases). The sequence came from a man aged 45-65 years with active or convalescent COVID-19. The CDR3 is CASSLRDTYTGELFF. In nucleotides, the CDR3 is TGTGCCAGCAGCTTGAGGGACACTTACACCGGGGAGCTGTTTTTT.